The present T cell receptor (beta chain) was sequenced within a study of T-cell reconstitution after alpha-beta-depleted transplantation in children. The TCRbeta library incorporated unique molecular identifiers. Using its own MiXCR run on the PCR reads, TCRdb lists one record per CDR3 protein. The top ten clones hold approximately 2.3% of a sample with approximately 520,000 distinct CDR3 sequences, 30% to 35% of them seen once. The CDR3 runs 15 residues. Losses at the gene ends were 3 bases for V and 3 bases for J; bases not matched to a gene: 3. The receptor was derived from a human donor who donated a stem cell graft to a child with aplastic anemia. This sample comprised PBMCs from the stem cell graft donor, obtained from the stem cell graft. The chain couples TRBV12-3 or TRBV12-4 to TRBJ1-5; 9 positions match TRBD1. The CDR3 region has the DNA TGTGCCAGCAGTTTGAGACAGGGGGTCAATCAGCCCCAGCATTTT. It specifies CASSLRQGVNQPQHF.